This TCR beta chain was obtained from a study of cytomegalovirus exposure and HLA in healthy donors (dated by TCRdb to the late 2010s). Study-level background: In an earlier analysis of some 610 of the donors, approximately 300 Gb of sequence data and 90 million to 130 million unique TCR beta sequences from 180 million or so T cells were reported. An early release that covered about 600 HLA-typed donors contained 250 to 350 gigabases of sequencing data and 65 million to 100 million unique TCR sequences. Among the roughly 400 genotyped donors, 75% to 90% belonged to the genetic ancestry cluster associated with self-reported Caucasian donors. The study aimed to test whether cataloging public T cell receptors could reveal signatures of past pathogen exposure. The study profiled the T cell repertoires of more than 500 subjects by immunosequencing and related them to cytomegalovirus serostatus. Besides the first cohort of roughly 700 subjects, a separate validation cohort made up of 120 different subjects was used. High-throughput TCR immunosequencing, statistical association of individual TCRs with disease status, and machine learning were combined to predict cytomegalovirus infection status. In a later analysis, previously published TCR beta repertoires from 550 to 750 donors were re-analyzed and high-resolution HLA genotyping was added so that TCR occurrence patterns could be studied. The later analysis used no new phenotypic data to find candidate immune exposures, relying instead on TCR beta sequences and their occurrence across donors. In an earlier analysis of a few hundred of the donors, high-throughput TCR beta sequencing was used to judge whether each TCR beta V gene segment behaved as functional or pseudogenic. Donor age, sex, ethnicity and CMV serostatus were compiled alongside the repertoire data. A later genetic analysis used genome-wide SNP genotypes for about 60% of the roughly 700 donors, treating that subset as a discovery cohort. Every repertoire in the discovery cohort had been generated on one and the same sequencing platform. HLA typing covered class I and class II loci at four-digit resolution. The number of donors typed differed by locus, with about 629-630 for A, B, C, DRB1 and DQB1, 522 for DQA1, 600 to 610 for DPA1, and under 490 for DPB1. About 5 DR-DQ haplotypes were handled as single units for association and clustering, since linkage in the cohort was strong. On average, roughly 250,000 unique TCR beta nucleotide sequences were sequenced per donor among roughly 430 genotyped donors of the cohort, with about 17% of those sequences being non-productive.

Beyond this particular receptor, the publication reports: Presence/absence analyses assumed roughly uniform sequencing depth across donors, an assumption that may not hold. A later analysis associated about 18,000 TCR beta sequences with specific HLA alleles at a false discovery rate of 0.05. An association between a missense DCLRE1C variant and V-gene and J-gene trimming of TCR beta chains was found in a later genetic analysis and replicated in an independent cohort. The sequencing pipeline was judged likely to have produced a cluster of highly shared sequence variants as a technical artifact. The classifier was reported to diagnose cytomegalovirus status with high specificity and sensitivity in both the original and validation cohorts. Because some donors lacked HLA typing at each locus, the association tests relied only on the typed subset. A later genetic analysis reported fewer N-insertions in productive TCRs among donors in an Asian-associated ancestry cluster than the roughly 690-donor mean. Correlated functional status among segregating V segments might reflect linkage disequilibrium, but an unknown experimental factor could not be ruled out. A later analysis found that most CMV-associated TCR beta chains appeared HLA-restricted, with HLA associations seemingly driven largely by CMV exposure. The only immune exposure information available for the cohort was CMV serostatus. Three of the identified cytomegalovirus-associated TCR beta chains were confirmed in vitro to be specific for cytomegalovirus antigens. In a later analysis, several top co-occurrence clusters were reported to appear linked to parvovirus B19, influenza, CMV and Epstein-Barr virus. In a later analysis, the rate of TCR association differed among HLA loci, with DRB1 alleles having the most associated TCRs and HLA-C alleles having the fewest. A further reported finding was that TCR beta sequences accurately predicted the HLA-A and HLA-B alleles for most subjects in the first cohort. According to the authors, the approach could potentially be generalized to other disease states and immunological phenotypes. Because counts were too low, about 18 rarely observed V segments, including chromosome 9 orphons, were left out of the earlier analysis of about 500 of the donors. A later analysis found that HLA-associated TCR beta chains were more clonally expanded and had lower generation probabilities than equally common non-associated chains. Broadly in line with IMGT annotations, most TCR beta V segments showed up in productive rearrangements about 87% or about 30% of the time in an earlier analysis of 587 of the donors. A total of about 180 TCR beta chains were listed by the study as associated with cytomegalovirus. This cohort had only TCR beta chains sequenced, and the lack of alpha or paired-chain data limited which features could be detected. Because the 87-base-pair reads could not distinguish some IMGT-functional V segments, including TRBV6-2 and TRBV6-3, those segments were excluded. Assigning TCR associations to individual alleles was difficult when HLA alleles, especially DR and DQ, strongly co-occurred. Most TCR sequences were observed very rarely across donors, whereas some public TCRs were present in many individuals.

The cohort consisted of fewer than 700 healthy bone marrow donors. Cohort members were all nominally healthy when sampled, although unrecorded immune exposures were likely present. The donor was CMV seronegative and belonged to the group of more than 300 seronegative cohort members. Every donor gave a peripheral blood sample, and the peripheral blood mononuclear cells from that sample were used for TCR beta sequencing. Genomic DNA was extracted from the blood cell samples with the Qiagen DNeasy Blood Extraction Kit. On this clone itself: Its antigen target is currently unknown. Nothing much larger sits one base from this clone, and base qualities are not available.

Counted from cysteine to phenylalanine, this CDR3 has 14 amino acids. The sequence is cut down to CDR3 DNA, 42 bases in frame from base 1. The germline V gene encodes CDR1 SGHTA and CDR2 FQGNSA. V is cut by 6 bases and J by 7 bases, and the space between the germline ends is 18 bases. To prepare the library, the immunoSEQ multiplex PCR assay was applied. A mixture of 60 forward primers for TCR Vbeta segments and 13 reverse primers for TCR Jbeta segments was used in the multiplex PCR. The CDR3 region of rearranged TCR beta genes was amplified from genomic DNA by a multiplex PCR assay. On the Illumina HiSeq System, the amplified TCR beta libraries were sequenced as 87-base-pair reads. In the paper's pipeline: In a later analysis, 80 million or so unique TCR beta chains were counted across the approximately 640 repertoires, and roughly 11 million of these chains were shared by at least two donors. A nearest-neighbor algorithm error-corrected the raw reads and collapsed the reads into unique sequences, merging closely related sequences to remove PCR and sequencing errors. Alignment of CDR3 sequences to IMGT reference sequences was used to assign V, D and J gene segments. Each retained sequence needed at least a six-nucleotide match to both a V gene segment and a J gene segment. Rearrangements were classified as productive when the CDR3 lacked stop codons and remained in frame with V and J, and all other rearrangements were classified as non-productive. CDR3 was defined according to IMGT convention as the region running from the second conserved V-encoded cysteine to the conserved J-encoded phenylalanine. The earlier analysis of fewer than 750 of the donors excluded sequences that lacked an unambiguous match to a single V gene segment. In an earlier analysis of roughly 500 of the donors, V segments were called functional above 56.7% productive rearrangements and were called segregating when the between-donor standard deviation exceeded 5%. A statistical classification framework was built to diagnose cytomegalovirus status from the catalog of TCR beta chain sequences. In a later analysis, V and J genes were assigned by comparing TCR nucleotide sequences against IMGT/GENE-DB human TR gene sequences. The TCRdist pipeline was used in a later analysis to assign CDR3 sequences and most-parsimonious VDJ recombination scenarios. A later analysis defined each TCR beta chain by its CDR3 amino acid sequence plus V-gene family, and excluded reads lacking a unique V-gene family. As a way to deal with suspected cross-contamination and a sequencing artifact, a later analysis dropped over 550 nucleotide sequences that were highly shared and had low generation probability. In a later analysis, a clonal expansion index for each public chain was calculated from normalized within-repertoire ranks of inferred template counts. A later analysis computed generation probabilities with a VDJ recombination model fitted to out-of-frame rearrangements, and checked the results against IGoR. In a later analysis, hypergeometric tests were used to score TCR-TCR, TCR-HLA and TCR-CMV co-occurrence, with a repertoire-size bias correction applied to TCR pairs. A later analysis estimated false discovery rates by permuting HLA or CMV assignments 20 times. A later analysis grouped co-occurring TCRs with DBSCAN, adding TCRdist sequence similarity when clustering within HLA-allele-positive subsets. Repertoires with fewer than 30,000 or more than 120,000 public chains, plus five repertoires with anomalous nucleotide sharing, were excluded from co-occurrence clustering. TCRdb obtained this table from immuneACCESS and retained in-frame rearrangements with V and J assigned. These tables miss some clones; where compared with another copy, unresolved V genes account for less than half of the shortfall, and the remainder is unexplained. V and J calls and clone size are copied from that table; D and trimming were computed from the DNA. The sample includes about 97,000 clones, with over 80% observed a single time. The ten largest clonotypes hold 2.6% of the sample.

The receptor was derived from a man between 40 and 49 years old in good health and CMV-seronegative. Sequencing was performed on PBMCs. The chain links TRBV7-2 with TRBJ1-2; a weak D assignment points to TRBD1 (5 bases agree). The DNA is TGTGCCAGCAGGATTGAAGGTGGTCAGGGTGGCTACACCTTC. This encodes CASRIEGGQGGYTF.